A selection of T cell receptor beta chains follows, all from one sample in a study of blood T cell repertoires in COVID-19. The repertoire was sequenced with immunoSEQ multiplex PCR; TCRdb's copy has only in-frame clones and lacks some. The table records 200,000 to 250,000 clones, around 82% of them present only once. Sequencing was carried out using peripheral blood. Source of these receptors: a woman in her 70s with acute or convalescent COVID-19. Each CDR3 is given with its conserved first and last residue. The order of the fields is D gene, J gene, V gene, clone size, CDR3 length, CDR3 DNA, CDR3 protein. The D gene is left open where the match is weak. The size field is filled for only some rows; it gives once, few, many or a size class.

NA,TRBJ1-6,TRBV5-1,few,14,TGCGCCAGCAGCTCCGGACTCGTCAATTCACCCCTCCACTTT,CASSSGLVNSPLHF
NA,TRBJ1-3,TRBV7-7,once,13,TGTGCCAGCAGCTTGGCCAGTGGAAACACCATATATTTT,CASSLASGNTIYF
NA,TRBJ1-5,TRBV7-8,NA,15,TGTGCCAGCAGCCTCGGGGAGAGGTACGGTCAGCCCCAGCATTTT,CASSLGERYGQPQHF
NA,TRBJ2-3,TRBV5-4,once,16,TGTGCCAGCAGCTTTCGCAGCAGGGTCGTCACAGATACGCAGTATTTT,CASSFRSRVVTDTQYF
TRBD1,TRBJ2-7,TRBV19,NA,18,TGTGCCAGTAGTATAGATTATCCCGCCGGGACAGGGGCCTACGAGCAGTACTTC,CASSIDYPAGTGAYEQYF
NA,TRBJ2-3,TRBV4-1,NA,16,TGCGCCAGCAGCCGATCAGGGGACGGGGGCACAGATACGCAGTATTTT,CASSRSGDGGTDTQYF
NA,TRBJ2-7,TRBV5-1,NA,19,TGCGCCAGCAGCTTGGGGTCCACGTGGGGCACTCCGAGCTCCTACGAGCAGTACTTC,CASSLGSTWGTPSSYEQYF
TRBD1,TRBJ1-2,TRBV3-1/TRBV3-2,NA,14,TGTGCCGGCAGCCAACGGGACAGGTACTATGGCTACACCTTC,CAGSQRDRYYGYTF
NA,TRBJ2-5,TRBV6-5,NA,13,TGTGCCAGCCGGACCGGCGGGGCCTCCGGCCAGTACTTC,CASRTGGASGQYF
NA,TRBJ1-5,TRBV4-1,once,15,TGCGCCAGCAGCCAAGGGCTCGGGGGAAGGCAGCCCCAGCATTTT,CASSQGLGGRQPQHF
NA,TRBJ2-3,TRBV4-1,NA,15,TGCGCCAGCAGCCAAGACCACAGAGGCACAGATACGCAGTATTTT,CASSQDHRGTDTQYF
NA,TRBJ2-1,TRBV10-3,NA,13,TGTGCCATCAGTGATCTTCAGTACAATGAGCAGTTCTTC,CAISDLQYNEQFF
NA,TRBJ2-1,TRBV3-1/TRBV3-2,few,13,TGTGCCAGCAGCTCAAACGGACACATTGAGCAGTTCTTC,CASSSNGHIEQFF
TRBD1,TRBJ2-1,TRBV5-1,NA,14,TGCGCCAGCAGCACCGGACAGGGGGGCAATGAGCAGTTCTTC,CASSTGQGGNEQFF
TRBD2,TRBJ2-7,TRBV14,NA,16,TGTGCCAGCAGTCCGGACTACGGCCTAGCGGGAAACGAGCAGTACTTC,CASSPDYGLAGNEQYF
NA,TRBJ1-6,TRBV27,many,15,TGTGCCAGCAGTCTAAACTCCGTAGCGGGTTCACCCCTCCACTTT,CASSLNSVAGSPLHF
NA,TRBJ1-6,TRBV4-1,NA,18,TGCGCCAGCAGCCAAGGGTCGTTAGCGACAGGTAGAGGTTCACCCCTCCACTTT,CASSQGSLATGRGSPLHF
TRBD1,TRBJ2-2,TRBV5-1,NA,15,TGCGCCAGCAGCTTAGAGGGGGCCGACACCGGGGAGCTGTTTTTT,CASSLEGADTGELFF
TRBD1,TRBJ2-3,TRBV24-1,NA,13,TGTGCCACCGCTGACAGGGGGGGAGATACGCAGTATTTT,CATADRGGDTQYF
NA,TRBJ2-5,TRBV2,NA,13,TGTGCCAGCAGTGCGGGGGTCCAAGAGACCCAGTACTTC,CASSAGVQETQYF
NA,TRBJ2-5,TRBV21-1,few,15,TGTGCCAGCAGCTCTAAAGGACAGGGAGAAGAGACCCAGTACTTC,CASSSKGQGEETQYF
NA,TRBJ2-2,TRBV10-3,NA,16,TGTGCCATCAGTGTCGAACCGACTAAGAACACCGGGGAGCTGTTTTTT,CAISVEPTKNTGELFF
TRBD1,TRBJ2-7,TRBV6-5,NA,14,TGTGCCAGCACCAATCGACAGGGCTCCTACGAGCAGTACTTC,CASTNRQGSYEQYF
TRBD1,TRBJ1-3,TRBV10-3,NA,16,TGTGCCATCAGCACCACACAGGGGGACTCTGGAAACACCATATATTTT,CAISTTQGDSGNTIYF
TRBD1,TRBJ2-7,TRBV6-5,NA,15,TGTGCCAGCAGCCCAGGACAGGGGGTCTCCTACGAGCAGTACTTC,CASSPGQGVSYEQYF
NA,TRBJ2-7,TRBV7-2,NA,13,TGTGCCAGCAGCTCCTTTGCGGGCTACGAGCAGTACTTC,CASSSFAGYEQYF
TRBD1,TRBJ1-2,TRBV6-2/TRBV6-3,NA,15,TGTGCCAGCAGTTTCGGACAGGGGAAGGGCTATGGCTACACCTTC,CASSFGQGKGYGYTF
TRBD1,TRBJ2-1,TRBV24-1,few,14,TGTGCCACCAGTGACCCGGGACAGCACAATGAGCAGTTCTTC,CATSDPGQHNEQFF
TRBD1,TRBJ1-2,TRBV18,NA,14,TGTGCCAGCTCACTCCGACAGGGTGCGTATGGCTACACCTTC,CASSLRQGAYGYTF
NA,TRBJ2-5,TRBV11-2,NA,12,TGTGCCAGCAGCTTAGATCGAGAGACCCAGTACTTC,CASSLDRETQYF
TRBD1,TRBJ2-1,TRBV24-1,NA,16,TGTGCCACCAGTGATTTTAGACAGGGGAATCTAAATGAGCAGTTCTTC,CATSDFRQGNLNEQFF
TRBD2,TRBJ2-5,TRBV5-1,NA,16,TGCGCCAGCAGCAACGCCCTAGCGGGGGGTGGGGAGACCCAGTACTTC,CASSNALAGGGETQYF
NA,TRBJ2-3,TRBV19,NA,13,TGTGCCAGTAGTCCTAACAGGGCGGATACGCAGTATTTT,CASSPNRADTQYF
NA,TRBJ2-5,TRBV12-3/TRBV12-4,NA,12,TGTGCCAGCAGTCCGGTCGTGGGGCCCCAGTACTTC,CASSPVVGPQYF
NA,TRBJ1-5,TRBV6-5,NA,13,TGTGCCAGCAGCGTGACACCCGAAGTACCCCAGCATTTT,CASSVTPEVPQHF
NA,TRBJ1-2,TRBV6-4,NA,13,TGTGCCAGCAAGAACAGGGAAGACTATGGCTACACCTTC,CASKNREDYGYTF
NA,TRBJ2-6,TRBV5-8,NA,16,TGTGCCAGCAGCTTGGGACAGAGCTCTGGGGCCAACGTCCTGACTTTC,CASSLGQSSGANVLTF
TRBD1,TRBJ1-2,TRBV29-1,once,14,TGCAGCGTTGAAGGTAGACAGGGTCTGGGAGGCTACACCTTC,CSVEGRQGLGGYTF
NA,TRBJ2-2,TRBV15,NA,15,TGTGCCACCAGCAGAGAATCTTATCGAGGCGGGGAGCTGTTTTTT,CATSRESYRGGELFF
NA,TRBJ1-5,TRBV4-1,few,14,TGCGCCAGCACCTGGACAGATAGCAATCAGCCCCAGCATTTT,CASTWTDSNQPQHF
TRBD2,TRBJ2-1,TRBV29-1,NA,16,TGCAGCTTTGCCCCTAGCGGGGGGGGATCTTACAATGAGCAGTTCTTC,CSFAPSGGGSYNEQFF
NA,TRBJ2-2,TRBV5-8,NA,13,TGTGCCAGCAGCTTGGTTGTCGCCGGGGAGCTGTTTTTT,CASSLVVAGELFF
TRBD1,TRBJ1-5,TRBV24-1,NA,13,TGTGCCACGGGACAGGGCCTGAATCAGCCCCAGCATTTT,CATGQGLNQPQHF
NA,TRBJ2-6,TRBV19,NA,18,TGTGCCAGTAGTAACAATTGGGCAGGGCCCTCTGGGGCCAACGTCCTGACTTTC,CASSNNWAGPSGANVLTF
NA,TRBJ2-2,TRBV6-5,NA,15,TGTGCCAGCAGTCGACAGGCGTTGAACACCGGGGAGCTGTTTTTT,CASSRQALNTGELFF